The 22 T cell receptor beta chains reported below all come from one sample, sequenced in a study of cytomegalovirus exposure and HLA in healthy donors. PCR amplification relied on 60 Vbeta primers (plus 13 Jbeta primers). The assay was immunoSEQ multiplex PCR, and TCRdb's table has in-frame clones only and misses some. The sample lists about 150,000 clones; roughly four fifths were seen once. The sequencing input was PBMCs. These receptors were obtained from a man in his late teens or twenties in good health and CMV-seronegative.

The chain carries TRBV19 and TRBJ2-7; D unresolved. Trimming stripped 3 bases from V and 5 bases from J, with 11 bases between. Germline loops: CDR1 LNHDA, CDR2 SQIVND (reference sequence). CDR3 length: 13 residues. CDR3 nucleotides: TGTGCCAGTAGTATCAACCTAGACGACGAGCAGTACTTC. It translates to CASSINLDDEQYF.

The rearrangement uses TRBV7-9 and TRBJ2-6; TRBD2 might be the D (7 bases). Germline CDR1 is SEHNR and CDR2 is FQNEAQ (reference sequence). V was pared by 1 base and J by 4 bases, with 11 bases between. The CDR3 spans 16 residues. The CDR3 sequence: CASSLEGGAGANVLTF. The DNA for the CDR3 is TGTGCCAGCAGCTTAGAGGGGGGGGCCGGGGCCAACGTCCTGACTTTC.

This clone was observed a few times. At one end, the junction sequence differs from germline, possibly due to a read error. J is TRBJ2-5 and V is TRBV7-9; D is undetermined. The CDR3 runs 11 residues. In germline, CDR1 is SEHNR, CDR2 FQNEAQ (reference sequence). For the CDR3, the DNA is TGTTCCAGCAGCCTCCAAGAGACCCAGTACTTC. Amino acids: CSSSLQETQYF. Full variable domain (rest looked up from reference TRBV7-9 and TRBJ2-5): DTGVSQNPRHKITKRGQNVTFRCDPISEHNRLYWYRQTLGQGPEFLTYFQNEAQLEKSRLLSDRFSAERPKGSFSTLEIQRTEQGDSAMYLCSSSLQETQYFGPGTRLLVL.

This clone was seen a few times. CDR3 protein: CASSGGQNEQYF. Written as DNA, the CDR3 is TGTGCCAGCTCGGGGGGACAGAACGAGCAGTACTTC. This rearrangement joins TRBV18 to TRBJ2-7, with TRBD1 as a possible D gene (7 bases). The length of the CDR3 is 12 residues. Per germline, CDR1 KGHSH and CDR2 LQKENI. The V end was cut by 6 bases, the J end by 5 bases, with 11 bases between.

This clone appeared once. CDR3 bases: TGTGCCAGCGGCCGCGGGACGGTGGCTTTCTTT. Its translation is CASGRGTVAFF. V is TRBV7-9 and J is TRBJ1-1; D might be TRBD1 (5 bases). CDR3 length equals 11 residues. In germline, CDR1 is SEHNR, CDR2 FQNEAQ (reference sequence). V dropped 8 bases and J dropped 11 bases, with 15 bases sitting between them.

The genes are TRBV30 and TRBJ1-1; D possibly corresponds to TRBD1 (6 bases). The CDR3 is made up of 12 amino acids. V lost 3 bases and J 4 bases, leaving 9 bases between the germline ends. CDR1 is GTSNPN, CDR2 SVGIG, per germline (reference sequence). The CDR3 DNA reads as TGTGCCTGGAGAGGACAGAGCACTGAAGCTTTCTTT. Protein: CAWRGQSTEAFF.

The chain uses TRBV2 and TRBJ1-4; 11 nucleotides align to TRBD1. Germline V gene data show CDR1 as SNHLY and CDR2 as FYNNEI. Unmatched junction bases numbered 3, after V lost 4 bases and J lost 5 bases. The CDR3 runs 15 residues. In nucleotides, the CDR3 is TGTGCCAGCAGTGTGGACAGGGGGCAAAATGAAAAACTGTTTTTT. Translation: CASSVDRGQNEKLFF.

The genes are TRBV27 and TRBJ2-3, with TRBD2 matching over 7 bases. Losses at the gene ends were 3 bases for V and 2 bases for J; bases not matched to a gene: 11. Germline-derived CDR1 and CDR2 are MNHEY and SMNVEV (reference sequence). This CDR3 region has 17 residues. CDR3 sequence: CASSFYPHSGFTDTQYF. In nucleotides, the CDR3 is TGTGCCAGCAGTTTTTATCCTCATAGCGGGTTCACAGATACGCAGTATTTT.

The table lists this clone with a count of one. The V call is TRBV6-5, the J call TRBJ2-1, with a possible D match to TRBD2 (5 bases). The CDR3 runs to 15 residues. The V end lost 5 bases, the J end lost 9 bases, and 20 bases lay between the germline ends. Germline V lookup: CDR1 MNHEY, CDR2 SVGAGI. Written as DNA, the CDR3 is TGTGCCAGCAGTCCCCGGGGTGGGATTGGGAGTGAGCAGTTCTTC. Residues: CASSPRGGIGSEQFF.

This clone was detected only once. The V call is TRBV4-3, the J call TRBJ2-5, with TRBD2 matching 9 bases. The better agreement between TRBJ2-7 and the DNA end casts doubt on the J call. CDR3 length equals 14 residues. Germline V gene sequence: CDR1 LGHNA, CDR2 YSLEER. CDR3 nucleotide sequence: TGCGCCAGCAGTAGCGGGAGTATTGGCTACGAGCAGTACTTC. As protein: CASSSGSIGYEQYF.

The chain carries TRBV27 and TRBJ2-5; a possible D gene is TRBD2 (5 bases). With the DNA end fitting TRBJ2-7 better, the J assignment may be wrong. Germline V gene data show CDR1 as MNHEY and CDR2 as SMNVEV (reference sequence). The CDR3 consists of 14 residues. This CDR3 reads CASSLSGFRNEQYF. CDR3 bases: TGTGCCAGCAGTTTAAGCGGTTTTCGCAACGAGCAGTACTTC.

This clone was recorded a few times. DNA for the CDR3: TGTGCCAGCAGCCAAGCTAGCCCGCGCCCCTACAATGAGCAGTTCTTC. Its protein is CASSQASPRPYNEQFF. The chain recombines TRBV14 with TRBJ2-1; maybe TRBD2 (5 bases). V was clipped by 1 base and J by 2 bases, with 12 bases between them. The CDR3 runs 16 residues. From germline, CDR1 is SGHDN and CDR2 FVKESK.

CDR3 in DNA: TGTGCCAGCAGTCCGGGACAGAACCAAGAGACCCAGTACTTC. Encoded protein: CASSPGQNQETQYF. V is TRBV6-6 and J is TRBJ2-5, with 7 bases lining up with TRBD1. The CDR3 length is 14 residues. CDR1 MNHNY and CDR2 SVGAGI come from the germline V gene (reference sequence). V was pared by 5 bases and J by 0 bases, with 3 bases of the junction left unmatched.

V and J are TRBV7-9 and TRBJ1-1; TRBD1 might be the D (6 bases). V lost 2 bases, J lost 4 bases, and 14 bases lay in between. The CDR3 is 15 amino acids. Germline V gene lookup returns CDR1 SEHNR and CDR2 FQNEAQ (reference sequence). The CDR3 DNA reads TGTGCCAGCAGCTTATGGTCTGGGGGCGGCACTGAAGCTTTCTTT. Amino acid sequence: CASSLWSGGGTEAFF.

CDR3 nucleotides: TGTGCCAGCAGTTTATCAGGGCAGGGGAAAAACATTCAGTACTTC. Amino acid sequence: CASSLSGQGKNIQYF. The chain combines TRBV27 with TRBJ2-4, with D perhaps TRBD1 (6 bases). V lost 0 bases, J lost 4 bases, and 10 bases lay in between. CDR1 and CDR2 (germline): MNHEY, SMNVEV (reference sequence). The CDR3 is 15 residues long.

The J gene is TRBJ1-1, the V gene TRBV7-9; TRBD1 is a possible D gene (5 bases). The CDR3 has 14 amino acids. Trimming stripped 1 base from V and 5 bases from J, with 11 bases between. From germline, CDR1 is SEHNR and CDR2 FQNEAQ (reference sequence). CDR3 DNA: TGTGCCAGCAGCTTAGAGGGAAGGGGAACTGAAGCTTTCTTT. It encodes CASSLEGRGTEAFF.

The V and J genes are TRBV5-6 and TRBJ2-6, with D unclear. Trimming removed 3 bases from V and 0 bases from J, with 7 bases in between. Germline values: CDR1 SGHDT, CDR2 YYEEEE. The CDR3 covers 15 residues. CDR3 sequence (DNA): TGTGCCAGCAGCTCCCCGGGCTCTGGGGCCAACGTCCTGACTTTC. Its translation is CASSSPGSGANVLTF.

The rearrangement links TRBV2 to TRBJ2-5, with D tentatively TRBD2 (6 bases). V was trimmed by 6 bases and J by 5 bases, leaving 16 bases between them. The CDR3 loop spans 14 amino acids. In germline, CDR1 is SNHLY, CDR2 FYNNEI. The CDR3 sequence: CASSPNGSGETQYF. DNA for the CDR3: TGTGCCAGCAGCCCTAACGGGAGCGGGGAGACCCAGTACTTC.

The chain recombines TRBV7-9 with TRBJ2-7; D remains unclear. V was clipped by 4 bases and J by 0 bases, with 4 bases between them. CDR3 length: 12 residues. Germline values: CDR1 SEHNR, CDR2 FQNEAQ (reference sequence). CDR3 in DNA: TGTGCCAGCAGCTCTAACTCCTACGAGCAGTACTTC. This translates into CASSSNSYEQYF.

In its sample, this clone was seen a few times. The chain uses TRBV6-5 and TRBJ2-1; 7 bases line up with TRBD2. From germline, CDR1 is MNHEY and CDR2 SVGAGI. V shed 6 bases and J 4 bases; nucleotides not matched to a gene: 3. This CDR3 has 13 residues. The CDR3, as DNA: TGTGCCAGCAGCGGGAGGTCATACAATGAGCAGTTCTTC. This codes for CASSGRSYNEQFF.

This chain links TRBV25-1 with TRBJ2-2, with unresolved D. This CDR3 contains 16 residues. The germline CDR1 and CDR2 sequences are MGHDK and SYGVNS. The germline V and J ends were trimmed by 3 bases and 3 bases, with 14 bases remaining between them. The CDR3 DNA reads TGTGCCAGCAGTGACCCTGGAAACAGAGACACCGGGGAGCTGTTTTTT. As protein: CASSDPGNRDTGELFF.

V usage is TRBV6-1 and J usage is TRBJ2-5; 10 bases agree with TRBD2. Germline lookup yields CDR1 MNHNS and CDR2 SASEGT. V was clipped by 2 bases and J by 5 bases; unmatched bases: 8. This CDR3 has 16 amino acids. The CDR3 here is CASSEMGLAGAETQYF. The CDR3 DNA is TGTGCCAGCAGTGAAATGGGGCTAGCGGGAGCGGAGACCCAGTACTTC.